This is a list of T cell receptor beta chains from one sample in a study of T cell responses to AZD1222 COVID-19 vaccine. Libraries were prepared by immunoSEQ multiplex PCR; TCRdb keeps only in-frame clonotypes and omits some of them. The table lists about 180,000 clones, just over 85% of them singletons. This sample comprised peripheral blood, obtained on day 0 of AZD1222 vaccination. The origin of the receptors is an adult in good health. CDR3s include the opening cysteine and the closing phenylalanine or tryptophan. Each record gives: J gene, clone size, V gene, D gene, CDR3 protein, CDR3 DNA. The D gene is left open where the match is weak. Size tells how often a clone was seen (once, few, many) or the class of an expanded clone, and some rows leave it out.

>TRBJ1-6|.|TRBV9|.
CASSVATAYNSPLHF
TGTGCCAGCAGCGTAGCGACAGCTTATAATTCACCCCTCCACTTT
>TRBJ1-1|.|TRBV2|TRBD1
CASSLLDRADTEAFF
TGTGCCAGCAGCCTACTCGACAGGGCGGACACTGAAGCTTTCTTT
>TRBJ2-5|.|TRBV6-5|.
CASSYEGETQYF
TGTGCCAGCAGTTACGAGGGGGAGACCCAGTACTTC
>TRBJ1-1|few|TRBV3-1/TRBV3-2|TRBD1
CASSYRGRMNTEAFF
TGTGCCAGCAGCTACAGGGGGCGAATGAACACTGAAGCTTTCTTT
>TRBJ1-5|.|TRBV7-8|TRBD1
CASRKTGASNQPQHF
TGTGCCAGCAGAAAAACAGGGGCTAGCAATCAGCCCCAGCATTTT
>TRBJ2-3|.|TRBV24-1|TRBD2
CATSGPGLAGGGQYF
TGTGCCACCAGTGGTCCGGGACTAGCGGGGGGCGGGCAGTATTTT
>TRBJ1-4|.|TRBV5-5|.
CASSLVTQNEKLFF
TGTGCCAGCAGCTTGGTGACGCAGAATGAAAAACTGTTTTTT
>TRBJ2-2|once|TRBV2|.
CATIQGGVTGELFF
TGTGCCACCATCCAGGGGGGGGTTACCGGGGAGCTGTTTTTT
>TRBJ2-3|few|TRBV9|TRBD2
CASSPRTSGTTDTQYF
TGTGCCAGCAGCCCCCGGACTAGCGGGACCACAGATACGCAGTATTTT
>TRBJ1-5|.|TRBV2|TRBD1
CASSENRGGLSNQPQHF
TGTGCCAGCAGTGAAAACAGGGGGGGTTTGAGCAATCAGCCCCAGCATTTT
>TRBJ2-7|.|TRBV18|TRBD1
CASSPDRDEQYF
TGTGCCAGCTCACCGGACAGGGACGAGCAGTACTTC
>TRBJ2-2|.|TRBV4-2|.
CASSQVWHTGELFF
TGTGCCAGCAGCCAAGTGTGGCACACCGGGGAGCTGTTTTTT
>TRBJ1-2|.|TRBV30|.
CAWSVPTYGGYTF
TGTGCCTGGAGTGTACCCACGTATGGGGGCTACACCTTC
>TRBJ2-1|.|TRBV9|TRBD2
CASSVDPPGLVRTEQFF
TGTGCCAGCAGCGTAGATCCACCGGGACTAGTCCGTACTGAGCAGTTCTTC
>TRBJ1-1|.|TRBV19|.
CASSTSEQVSGEAFF
TGTGCCAGTAGTACGTCAGAACAGGTTTCGGGTGAAGCTTTCTTT
>TRBJ1-2|once|TRBV6-5|.
CASRGEGTGYTF
TGTGCCAGCAGGGGGGAAGGGACTGGCTACACCTTC
>TRBJ2-2|.|TRBV7-3|.
CASSLIGVGTGELFF
TGTGCCAGCAGCTTAATCGGAGTGGGGACCGGGGAGCTGTTTTTT
>TRBJ1-1|.|TRBV7-6|.
CASSFGRGPYTEAFF
TGTGCCAGCAGCTTCGGACGGGGTCCCTACACTGAAGCTTTCTTT
>TRBJ2-7|.|TRBV16|.
CASSQDYYEQYF
TGTGCCAGCAGCCAAGACTACTACGAGCAGTACTTC
>TRBJ2-1|.|TRBV6-5|.
CASSLTGLNEQFF
TGTGCCAGCAGTCTCACAGGGCTCAATGAGCAGTTCTTC
>TRBJ2-4|.|TRBV12-3/TRBV12-4|TRBD1
CASSFTGGNIQYF
TGTGCCAGCAGTTTCACAGGGGGCAACATTCAGTACTTC
>TRBJ2-7|.|TRBV5-1|TRBD1
CASSSQQGVNEQYF
TGCGCCAGCAGCTCCCAACAGGGGGTTAACGAGCAGTACTTC
>TRBJ1-4|.|TRBV7-8|TRBD1
CASSFRQGVGLTNEKLFF
TGTGCCAGCAGCTTTAGACAGGGGGTGGGTCTAACTAATGAAAAACTGTTTTTT
>TRBJ1-1|.|TRBV15|.
CATSRESPSGHQAFF
TGTGCCACCAGCAGAGAGTCCCCTTCAGGACATCAAGCTTTCTTT
>TRBJ1-2|.|TRBV7-9|.
CASNMSPTNGYTF
TGTGCCAGCAATATGTCGCCAACGAATGGCTACACCTTC
>TRBJ1-5|.|TRBV6-5|.
CASTPGAGPNQPQHF
TGTGCCAGCACTCCAGGGGCAGGACCCAATCAGCCCCAGCATTTT
>TRBJ2-1|.|TRBV29-1|.
CSVGAYEQFF
TGCAGCGTTGGAGCCTATGAGCAGTTCTTC
>TRBJ2-1|.|TRBV6-5|TRBD2
CASSLSGGGHNEQFF
TGTGCCAGCAGTTTATCGGGGGGGGGCCACAATGAGCAGTTCTTC
>TRBJ1-1|.|TRBV27|.
CASSFARNTEAFF
TGTGCCAGCAGTTTCGCCAGGAACACTGAAGCTTTCTTT